This TCR beta chain was retrieved from a study of cytomegalovirus exposure and HLA in healthy donors (dated by TCRdb to the late 2010s). Study-level background: An earlier analysis of roughly 610 of the donors reported 276 Gb of sequence data and around 110 million unique TCR beta sequences obtained from some 170 million T cells. The study combined high-throughput TCR immunosequencing, statistical association of individual TCRs with disease status, and machine learning to predict cytomegalovirus infection status. An early release that covered several hundred HLA-typed donors contained approximately 290 gigabases of sequencing data and 65 million to 100 million unique TCR sequences. Roughly 5 DR-DQ haplotypes were handled as single units for association and clustering, since linkage in the cohort was strong. The genetic ancestry cluster associated with self-reported Caucasian donors included about 81% of the roughly 360 genotyped donors. Across approximately 400 genotyped donors of the cohort, an average of approximately 220,000 unique TCR beta nucleotide sequences per donor were sequenced, and approximately 17% of those sequences were non-productive. The number of typed donors differed by locus: about 629-630 for A, B, C, DRB1 and DQB1; approximately 520 for DQA1; fewer than 610 for DPA1; and some 430 for DPB1. The aim of the study was to test whether cataloging public T cell receptors could identify signatures of past pathogen exposure. A later analysis re-analyzed previously published TCR beta repertoires from 550 to 700 donors and added high-resolution HLA genotyping to study TCR occurrence patterns. Rather than drawing on any new phenotypic data, the later analysis identified candidate immune exposures from TCR beta sequences and the way those sequences occurred across donors. Every repertoire in the discovery cohort had been generated on one and the same sequencing platform. Donor age, sex, ethnicity and CMV serostatus were compiled together with the repertoire data. In a later genetic analysis, genome-wide SNP genotypes for about 55% of the roughly 700 donors were used, and that subset was treated as a discovery cohort. The study profiled the T cell repertoires of hundreds of subjects by immunosequencing and related them to cytomegalovirus serostatus. HLA typing included class I and class II loci at four-digit resolution. Along with the approximately 700-subject first cohort, a separate validation cohort of about 110 different subjects was used. To decide whether each TCR beta V gene segment behaved as functional or pseudogenic, an earlier analysis of over 500 of the donors relied on high-throughput TCR beta sequencing.

Only one count was recorded for this clone. What antigen it recognizes has not been identified. No base qualities exist here, and no much larger clone lies one base off it. Findings and caveats that apply to the study as a whole: Compared with the roughly 700-donor mean, donors in an Asian-associated ancestry cluster had fewer N-insertions in productive TCRs, according to a later genetic analysis. A total of 150 or so TCR beta chains were listed by the study as associated with cytomegalovirus. In a later analysis, the rate of TCR association differed among HLA loci, with DRB1 alleles having the most associated TCRs and HLA-C alleles having the fewest. A further reported finding was that TCR beta sequences accurately predicted the HLA-A and HLA-B alleles for most subjects in the first cohort. A later genetic analysis associated a missense DCLRE1C variant with V-gene and J-gene trimming of TCR beta chains, and an independent cohort replicated the association. The earlier analysis of a few hundred of the donors excluded some 16 rarely observed V segments, including chromosome 9 orphons, because counts were too low. Only TCR beta chains were sequenced in this cohort, and the absence of alpha or paired-chain data limited detectable features. Because some donors lacked HLA typing at each locus, the association tests relied only on the typed subset. In a later analysis, several top co-occurrence clusters were reported to appear linked to parvovirus B19, influenza, CMV and Epstein-Barr virus. A cluster of highly shared sequence variants was judged likely to represent a technical artifact of the sequencing pipeline. The 87-base-pair reads could not distinguish some IMGT-functional V segments, including TRBV6-2 and TRBV6-3, so those segments were excluded. Most TCR sequences were seen in very few donors, while some public TCRs were found in many individuals. In a later analysis, HLA-associated TCR beta chains were found to be more clonally expanded and to have lower generation probabilities than equally common non-associated chains. Presence/absence analyses assumed roughly uniform sequencing depth across donors, an assumption that may not hold. Immune exposure information for the cohort was limited to CMV serostatus. When HLA alleles, especially DR and DQ, strongly co-occurred, attributing TCR associations to individual alleles was difficult. In an earlier analysis of a few hundred of the donors, most TCR beta V segments were observed in productive rearrangements about 87% or about 30% of the time, broadly matching IMGT annotations. According to a later analysis, most CMV-associated TCR beta chains appeared to be HLA-restricted, and the HLA associations seemed to be driven largely by CMV exposure. The classifier was reported to diagnose cytomegalovirus status with high specificity and sensitivity in both the original and validation cohorts. Correlated functional status among segregating V segments might be attributable to linkage disequilibrium, but an unknown experimental factor could not be ruled out. In vitro tests confirmed that a few of the cytomegalovirus-associated TCR beta chains recognize cytomegalovirus antigens. At a false discovery rate of 0.05, a later analysis linked some 17,000 TCR beta sequences to specific HLA alleles. It was suggested by the authors that the approach could potentially be generalized to other disease states and immunological phenotypes.

Libraries were constructed by the immunoSEQ multiplex PCR assay. For the multiplex PCR, a mixture combining 60 forward primers for TCR Vbeta segments and 13 reverse primers for TCR Jbeta segments was used. The CDR3 region of rearranged TCR beta genes was amplified from genomic DNA by a multiplex PCR assay. Amplified TCR beta libraries were sequenced as 87-base-pair reads on the Illumina HiSeq System. Per the source publication's procedure: Across the 700 or so repertoires, a later analysis counted some 80 million unique TCR beta chains, 8.5 million to 12 million of which were shared by at least two donors. Raw reads were error-corrected and collapsed into unique sequences with a nearest-neighbor algorithm that merged closely related sequences to remove PCR and sequencing errors. To assign V, D and J gene segments, CDR3 sequences were aligned to IMGT reference sequences. For a sequence to be retained, a match of at least six nucleotides was required to both a V gene segment and a J gene segment. Rearrangements were classified as productive when the CDR3 lacked stop codons and remained in frame with V and J, and all other rearrangements were classified as non-productive. Following IMGT convention, CDR3 was defined as the stretch from the second conserved V-encoded cysteine up to the conserved J-encoded phenylalanine. The earlier analysis of about 500 of the donors excluded sequences that lacked an unambiguous match to a single V gene segment. An earlier analysis of fewer than 750 of the donors called V segments functional above 56.7% productive rearrangements and segregating when the between-donor standard deviation exceeded 5%. A statistical classification framework was developed to diagnose cytomegalovirus status using the catalog of TCR beta chain sequences. A later analysis assigned V and J genes by comparing TCR nucleotide sequences with IMGT/GENE-DB human TR gene sequences. Using the TCRdist pipeline, a later analysis assigned CDR3 sequences along with most-parsimonious VDJ recombination scenarios. In a later analysis, each TCR beta chain was defined by its CDR3 amino acid sequence together with its V-gene family, and reads without a unique V-gene family were excluded. As a way to deal with suspected cross-contamination and a sequencing artifact, a later analysis dropped roughly 600 nucleotide sequences that were highly shared and had low generation probability. In a later analysis, a clonal expansion index was calculated for each public chain from normalized within-repertoire ranks of inferred template counts. Generation probabilities in a later analysis came from a VDJ recombination model fitted to out-of-frame rearrangements, and those results were checked against IGoR. A later analysis scored TCR-TCR, TCR-HLA and TCR-CMV co-occurrence with hypergeometric tests, applying a repertoire-size bias correction to TCR pairs. False discovery rates were estimated in a later analysis by permuting HLA or CMV assignments 20 times. In a later analysis, co-occurring TCRs were grouped using DBSCAN, with TCRdist sequence similarity added in when clustering inside HLA-allele-positive subsets. Repertoires with fewer than 30,000 or more than 120,000 public chains were left out of co-occurrence clustering, as were a handful of repertoires with anomalous nucleotide sharing. Not all clones reach the TCRdb copy of this immuneACCESS table, which keeps in-frame sequences only. Checked studies attribute under half of the gap to unresolved V genes and leave the rest unexplained. The V and J calls and the clone size are those of that table, but D and trimming were determined from the DNA. Here the sample has some 130,000 clones; around 80% occur a single time. Less than 2% of the sample rests with the top ten.

The cohort was made up of hundreds of healthy bone marrow donors. At the time of sampling, every cohort member was nominally healthy, though immune exposures that went unrecorded were likely present. The donor tested CMV seropositive, placing the donor among the approximately 290 seropositive members of the cohort. A peripheral blood sample was provided by each donor, and peripheral blood mononuclear cells were used for TCR beta sequencing. The Qiagen DNeasy Blood Extraction Kit was used to extract genomic DNA from the blood cell samples. The CDR3 sequence holds 16 residues, the cysteine and phenylalanine included. Only the CDR3 part of the read is kept: 48 bases, read in frame from the first base. The germline ends are 21 bases apart after V is trimmed by 7 bases and J by 3 bases. As encoded in the germline V gene (reference sequence), CDR1 is LNHDA while CDR2 is SQIVND.

The clonotype was recovered from a female donor in good health and CMV-seropositive. The V gene is TRBV19 and the J gene is TRBJ1-2; the D gene is perhaps TRBD1, from 6 matching bases. The sequenced material came from PBMCs. CDR3 sequence: CASTTRADSSDYGYTF. In nucleotides, the sequence is TGTGCCAGTACCACAAGGGCGGACAGCTCCGACTATGGCTACACCTTC.